Detailed here is one TCR beta chain. Its target is unknown. CDR1 is SNHLY and CDR2 is FYNNEI in the germline V gene. The CDR3 loop spans 14 amino acids. With 5 bases clipped from V and 4 bases from J, the junction kept 3 bases outside the gene matches. The method was immunoSEQ multiplex PCR; TCRdb's version includes in-frame clones alone and lacks a portion of them. Among over a million clones listed, about four fifths were seen once. This specimen comes from a study of shared clonotypes between healthy human individuals. General study findings and limits: Among donors, clonotype sharing was expected to be affected by sequencing depth. Between a few donors, naive CD4 clonotypes were shared at a level of approximately 5%.

V usage is TRBV2 and J usage is TRBJ2-1; 9 bases are shared with TRBD2. The receptor's source is a man aged 18 to 29 in good health. Some clones in this sample may be carry-over from other donors' samples. The specimen sequenced was memory CD4+ T cells from PBMCs. Sample subset: CD45RA-negative fraction. CDR3 amino acids: CASSPSGTYNEQFF. CDR3 in DNA: TGTGCCAGCAGTCCTAGCGGGACTTACAATGAGCAGTTCTTC.